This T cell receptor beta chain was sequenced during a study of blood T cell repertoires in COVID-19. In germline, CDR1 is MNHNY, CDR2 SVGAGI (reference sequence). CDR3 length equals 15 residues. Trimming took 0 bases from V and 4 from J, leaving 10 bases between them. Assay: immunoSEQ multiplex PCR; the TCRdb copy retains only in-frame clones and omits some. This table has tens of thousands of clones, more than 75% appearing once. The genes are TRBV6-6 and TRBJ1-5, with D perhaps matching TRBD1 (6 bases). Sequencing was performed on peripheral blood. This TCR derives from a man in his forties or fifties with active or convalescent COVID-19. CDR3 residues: CASSYSQGTNQPQHF. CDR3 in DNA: TGTGCCAGCAGTTACTCTCAGGGGACGAATCAGCCCCAGCATTTT.